Listed here is a single T cell receptor beta chain. The data belong to a study of blood T cell repertoires in COVID-19. In the study overall: The study drew acute and convalescent COVID-19 samples from the United States, Italy and Spain. PBMCs, B-cell-depleted T cells, or T cells were the source of the cDNA or gDNA that made up the material.

Germline values: CDR1 MNHNY, CDR2 SVGAGI (reference sequence). The V gene end was trimmed by 6 bases and the J gene end by 4 bases; junction bases not matched to a gene: 9. CDR3 length: 16 amino acids. Authors' data handling: How many nucleated cells were present was estimated from reference gene primer amplification. Only in-frame clones appear in the TCRdb table, and some are missing; sequencing was by immunoSEQ multiplex PCR. The DNA gave D and trimming, while V, J and clone size come from that table. The table includes some 320,000 clones, around 92% detected once. In Seattle, patients joined the study during active infection and were tracked longitudinally.

The material sequenced was peripheral blood. The J gene is TRBJ1-5, the V gene TRBV6-6, with 10 bases identical to TRBD1. This sequence was found in a woman between 25 and 40 years old with COVID-19, enrolled during active disease. The CDR3 loop reads CASRKRDRGRNQPQHF. In DNA form, the CDR3 reads TGTGCCAGCAGGAAAAGGGACAGGGGTAGGAATCAGCCCCAGCATTTT.